This T cell receptor (beta chain) emerged from a study of T cells in Graves' hyperthyroidism and ophthalmopathy. The table lists this clonotype with many counts. Graves' hyperthyroidism qualified as stable when ophthalmopathy did not progress within 18 months. TCR beta CDR3 regions were amplified from RNA. First-round RT-PCR targeting the TCR CDR3 was performed with the HTBI primer set. Via MiXCR, TCRdb re-called the multiplex PCR reads, giving one row per CDR3 protein. Among 560,000 or so distinct CDR3 sequences, under 60% were seen once, and the ten largest hold roughly 8.2%. Trimming took 6 bases from V and 1 from J, leaving 12 bases between them. This CDR3 has 14 residues. Germline lookup yields CDR1 LNHDA and CDR2 SQIVND (reference sequence).

V and J are TRBV19 and TRBJ1-1; D gene unclear. The clonotype comes from a woman under 30 with Graves' hyperthyroidism. The source material was peripheral blood or thyroid tissue (not recorded which). CDR3 region: CASSPQRTNTEAFF. CDR3 bases: TGTGCCAGTAGCCCACAGCGGACGAACACTGAAGCTTTCTTT.